Here is one TCR beta chain with its context. This sample stems from a study of T cells expressing NK-cell markers. TCRdb reworked the 5' RACE reads into one entry per CDR3 protein, no DNA. Recorded here are some 140,000 distinct CDR3 sequences; the top ten clones represent roughly a third. The CDR3 is made up of 14 amino acids. This chain connects TRBV12-3 or TRBV12-4 to TRBJ1-6. This TCR derives from a woman aged 50 to 60 in good health. Sample: blood T cells: a sorted CD56 or NKG2C T cell subset, CD4+ or CD8+ T cells, or bulk PBMC T cells (not recorded which). The CDR3 spells CASSYVRNNSPLHF.